What follows describes a single T cell receptor beta chain. Its specificity is not known. CDR1 is DFQATT and CDR2 is SNEGSKA in the germline V gene (reference sequence). The junction had 15 bases not matched to a gene; V was cut back by 8 bases and J by 4 bases. This CDR3 comprises 15 residues. Study-wide results and caveats: Tumor memory CD4+ T cell TCR gene usage was found to cluster with blood and lymph node memory CD4+ cells and with lymph node naive CD4+ cells. Tumor-infiltrating Treg TCR alpha and beta sequences overlapped most with tumor naive CD4+ T cells, then blood naive. Larger-cohort validation covered only one TCR beta V-J rearrangement.

The sorted Tregs were CD4+CD25+CD127-/low cells. Constant-region reverse primers amplified full-length variable regions, followed by semi-nested Nested Universal Primer A PCR. MiXCR, run by TCRdb on the 5' RACE reads, gives a single entry per CDR3 protein. The sample holds 50,000 to 65,000 distinct CDR3 sequences, about a fifth seen once. This sequence joins TRBV20-1 and TRBJ2-3, with TRBD2 matching over 7 bases. Specimen: tumor-infiltrating Tregs sorted from the breast tumor. The receptor was isolated from a female donor with breast cancer. The CDR3: CSFRRGGRGADTQYF. The CDR3 DNA reads as TGCAGTTTCCGACGGGGTGGGAGGGGTGCAGATACGCAGTATTTT.